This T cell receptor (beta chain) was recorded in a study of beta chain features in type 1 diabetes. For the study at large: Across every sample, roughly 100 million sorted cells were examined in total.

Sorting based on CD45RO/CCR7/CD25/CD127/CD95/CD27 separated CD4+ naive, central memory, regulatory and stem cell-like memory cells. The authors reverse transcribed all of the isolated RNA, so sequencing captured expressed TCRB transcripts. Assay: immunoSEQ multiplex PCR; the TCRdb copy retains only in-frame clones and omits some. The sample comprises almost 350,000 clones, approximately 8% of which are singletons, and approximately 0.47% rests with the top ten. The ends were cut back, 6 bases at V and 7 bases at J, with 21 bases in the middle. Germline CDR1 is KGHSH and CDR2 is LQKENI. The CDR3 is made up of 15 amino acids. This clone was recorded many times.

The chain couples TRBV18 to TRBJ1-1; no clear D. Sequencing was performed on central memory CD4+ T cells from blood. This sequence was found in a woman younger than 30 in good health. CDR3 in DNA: TGTGCCAGCTCTCACAGCATTGGGGAGTTGAGTGAAGCTTTCTTT. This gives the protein CASSHSIGELSEAFF.